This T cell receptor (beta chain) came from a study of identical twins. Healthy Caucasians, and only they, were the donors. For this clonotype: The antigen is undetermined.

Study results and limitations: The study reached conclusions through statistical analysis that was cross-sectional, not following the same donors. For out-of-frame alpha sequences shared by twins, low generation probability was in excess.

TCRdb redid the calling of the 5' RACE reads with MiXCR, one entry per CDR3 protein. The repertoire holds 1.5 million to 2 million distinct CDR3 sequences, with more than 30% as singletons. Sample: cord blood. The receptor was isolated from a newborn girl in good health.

The CDR3 loop reads CASSYRTGASTDTQYF. CDR3 DNA sequence: TGTGCCAGCAGTTACCGTACAGGGGCAAGCACAGATACGCAGTATTTT. The chain carries TRBV6-5 and TRBJ2-3, with TRBD1 matching over 7 bases. The CDR3 totals 16 residues. Trimming took 2 bases from V and 0 from J; bases not matched to a gene: 5. CDR1 is MNHEY and CDR2 is SVGAGI in the germline V gene.